This T cell receptor beta chain emerged from a study of cytomegalovirus exposure and HLA in healthy donors. Only one count was recorded for this clone. This CDR3 is 14 amino acids long. Germline V gene data show CDR1 as SQVTM and CDR2 as ANQGSEA. Deletions cut 3 bases from V and 4 bases from J, with 10 bases between. A multiplex PCR was run with 60 Vbeta primers and 13 Jbeta primers. Profiling relied on immunoSEQ multiplex PCR, and the TCRdb table lists in-frame clones only, not all of them. The sample lists 85,000 to 130,000 clones, about two thirds occurring once. The sample was PBMCs. The source is a boy aged 5-17 years in good health and CMV-seronegative. The J gene is TRBJ2-6, the V gene TRBV29-1; no firm D call. The CDR3 DNA follows: TGCAGCGTTGATATTGAGAAAGGGGCCAACGTCCTGACTTTC. Protein sequence: CSVDIEKGANVLTF.